These T cell receptor beta chains were read from a single sample in a study of T cell responses to AZD1222 COVID-19 vaccine. Using immunoSEQ multiplex PCR, the repertoire was profiled, and TCRdb retains in-frame clones only, with some absent. The table shows about 130,000 clones, with roughly nine tenths occurring only once. The sample here was peripheral blood, taken on day 0 of AZD1222 vaccination. The receptor set was obtained from an adult in good health. The CDR3 runs from the conserved cysteine through the conserved F or W. The order of the fields is D gene, V gene, clone size, J gene, CDR3 protein, CDR3 DNA. D genes are given only for firm matches. Not every row has a clone size; where given, it reads once, few, many or a size class.

D gene: TRBD1
V gene: TRBV13
clone size: NA
J gene: TRBJ1-3
CDR3 protein: CASSTGVYSGNTIYF
CDR3 DNA: TGTGCCAGCAGCACAGGGGTCTACTCTGGAAACACCATATATTTT

D gene: NA
V gene: TRBV4-3
clone size: NA
J gene: TRBJ1-2
CDR3 protein: CASSQTGSYGYTF
CDR3 DNA: TGCGCCAGCAGCCAAACAGGATCTTATGGCTACACCTTC

D gene: NA
V gene: TRBV6-6
clone size: NA
J gene: TRBJ1-3
CDR3 protein: CASSLKGQPLTAASGNTIYF
CDR3 DNA: TGTGCCAGCAGTCTTAAAGGACAGCCACTTACCGCCGCCTCTGGAAACACCATATATTTT

D gene: NA
V gene: TRBV24-1
clone size: once
J gene: TRBJ1-1
CDR3 protein: CATSDTEMNTEAFF
CDR3 DNA: TGTGCCACCAGCGACACAGAGATGAACACTGAAGCTTTCTTT

D gene: NA
V gene: TRBV15
clone size: NA
J gene: TRBJ1-1
CDR3 protein: CATSRERVGTEAFF
CDR3 DNA: TGTGCCACCAGCAGAGAAAGAGTAGGGACTGAAGCTTTCTTT

D gene: NA
V gene: TRBV30
clone size: NA
J gene: TRBJ1-1
CDR3 protein: CAWSGGSNTEAFF
CDR3 DNA: TGTGCCTGGAGTGGGGGTTCAAACACTGAAGCTTTCTTT

D gene: TRBD1
V gene: TRBV6-6
clone size: NA
J gene: TRBJ1-1
CDR3 protein: CASQLYRGNTEAFF
CDR3 DNA: TGTGCCAGCCAACTATACAGGGGGAACACTGAAGCTTTCTTT

D gene: NA
V gene: TRBV2
clone size: NA
J gene: TRBJ1-3
CDR3 protein: CASSERTVDGSGNTIYF
CDR3 DNA: TGTGCCAGCAGTGAGAGGACAGTTGATGGCTCTGGAAACACCATATATTTT

D gene: NA
V gene: TRBV19
clone size: NA
J gene: TRBJ1-3
CDR3 protein: CASREDLSGNTIYF
CDR3 DNA: TGTGCCAGTAGGGAAGATCTCTCTGGAAACACCATATATTTT

D gene: NA
V gene: TRBV9
clone size: NA
J gene: TRBJ2-6
CDR3 protein: CASSVAYGANVLTF
CDR3 DNA: TGTGCCAGCAGCGTAGCTTATGGGGCCAACGTCCTGACTTTC

D gene: TRBD1
V gene: TRBV18
clone size: NA
J gene: TRBJ1-2
CDR3 protein: CASAIDQGDGYTF
CDR3 DNA: TGTGCCAGCGCCATCGATCAGGGGGATGGCTACACCTTC

D gene: TRBD1
V gene: TRBV2
clone size: NA
J gene: TRBJ1-6
CDR3 protein: CASSEFGTGMDSPLHF
CDR3 DNA: TGTGCCAGCAGTGAATTTGGGACAGGGATGGATTCACCCCTCCACTTT

D gene: NA
V gene: TRBV27
clone size: NA
J gene: TRBJ1-1
CDR3 protein: CASSLFFQGGTEAFF
CDR3 DNA: TGTGCCAGCAGTTTATTTTTTCAGGGAGGCACTGAAGCTTTCTTT

D gene: NA
V gene: TRBV18
clone size: few
J gene: TRBJ2-2
CDR3 protein: CASSSRTSTGELFF
CDR3 DNA: TGTGCCAGCTCATCCCGGACCTCCACCGGGGAGCTGTTTTTT

D gene: NA
V gene: TRBV7-9
clone size: NA
J gene: TRBJ1-1
CDR3 protein: CASSGGGRLNTEAFF
CDR3 DNA: TGTGCCAGCAGCGGGGGTGGGAGGCTGAACACTGAAGCTTTCTTT

D gene: TRBD1
V gene: TRBV5-6
clone size: NA
J gene: TRBJ1-5
CDR3 protein: CASSTGQVGNQPQHF
CDR3 DNA: TGTGCCAGCAGCACCGGACAGGTTGGGAATCAGCCCCAGCATTTT

D gene: NA
V gene: TRBV15
clone size: NA
J gene: TRBJ1-2
CDR3 protein: CATSRPGTHGYTF
CDR3 DNA: TGTGCCACCAGCAGACCTGGGACACATGGCTACACCTTC

D gene: TRBD1
V gene: TRBV9
clone size: NA
J gene: TRBJ2-3
CDR3 protein: CASSALDRGQTDTQYF
CDR3 DNA: TGTGCCAGCAGCGCCCTGGACAGGGGGCAAACAGATACGCAGTATTTT

D gene: NA
V gene: TRBV6-6
clone size: NA
J gene: TRBJ2-3
CDR3 protein: CASSYPPTSTDTQYF
CDR3 DNA: TGTGCCAGCAGTTACCCTCCTACAAGCACAGATACGCAGTATTTT

D gene: NA
V gene: TRBV13
clone size: once
J gene: TRBJ2-3
CDR3 protein: CASSQTPGPSRTQYF
CDR3 DNA: TGTGCCAGCAGCCAGACCCCGGGGCCTTCGAGAACGCAGTATTTT

D gene: NA
V gene: TRBV4-1
clone size: NA
J gene: TRBJ2-7
CDR3 protein: CASSQDPSGPYEQYF
CDR3 DNA: TGCGCCAGCAGCCAAGATCCCAGCGGACCCTACGAGCAGTACTTC

D gene: NA
V gene: TRBV7-9
clone size: NA
J gene: TRBJ1-1
CDR3 protein: CASSLGTEAFF
CDR3 DNA: TGTGCCAGCAGCCTTGGCACTGAAGCTTTCTTT

D gene: NA
V gene: TRBV7-2
clone size: once
J gene: TRBJ2-7
CDR3 protein: CASSQERAYEQYF
CDR3 DNA: TGTGCCAGCAGCCAGGAGAGGGCCTACGAGCAGTACTTC

D gene: NA
V gene: TRBV7-9
clone size: NA
J gene: TRBJ1-3
CDR3 protein: CASSSRAPLTNSGNTIYF
CDR3 DNA: TGTGCCAGCAGCTCCAGGGCCCCCCTGACAAACTCTGGAAACACCATATATTTT

D gene: TRBD2
V gene: TRBV19
clone size: NA
J gene: TRBJ2-5
CDR3 protein: CASRGLAGNSQETQYF
CDR3 DNA: TGTGCCAGTAGAGGACTAGCGGGGAACTCTCAAGAGACCCAGTACTTC

D gene: NA
V gene: TRBV12-3/TRBV12-4
clone size: NA
J gene: TRBJ1-1
CDR3 protein: CASSFSGTKAFF
CDR3 DNA: TGTGCCAGCAGTTTTTCCGGGACAAAAGCTTTCTTT

D gene: NA
V gene: TRBV5-1
clone size: NA
J gene: TRBJ1-4
CDR3 protein: CASSLGSSGSFALFF
CDR3 DNA: TGCGCCAGCAGCTTGGGGTCGTCAGGGTCGTTTGCTCTGTTTTTT

D gene: TRBD1
V gene: TRBV25-1
clone size: NA
J gene: TRBJ2-2
CDR3 protein: CASRGQENTGELFF
CDR3 DNA: TGTGCCAGCAGGGGACAGGAGAACACCGGGGAGCTGTTTTTT

D gene: NA
V gene: TRBV7-9
clone size: NA
J gene: TRBJ2-2
CDR3 protein: CASSRSDTGELFF
CDR3 DNA: TGTGCCAGCAGCCGGTCAGACACCGGGGAGCTGTTTTTT

D gene: NA
V gene: TRBV5-5
clone size: NA
J gene: TRBJ1-4
CDR3 protein: CASSLGDPDRPRVREKLFF
CDR3 DNA: TGTGCCAGCAGCTTGGGGGACCCAGACAGGCCCCGGGTGAGAGAAAAACTGTTTTTT

D gene: TRBD1
V gene: TRBV13
clone size: NA
J gene: TRBJ2-5
CDR3 protein: CASSARQGGETQYF
CDR3 DNA: TGTGCCAGCAGCGCCAGACAGGGTGGAGAGACCCAGTACTTC

D gene: NA
V gene: TRBV10-3
clone size: NA
J gene: TRBJ1-2
CDR3 protein: CAIRGETGPYGYTF
CDR3 DNA: TGTGCCATCAGGGGCGAGACAGGACCCTATGGCTACACCTTC

D gene: NA
V gene: TRBV28
clone size: few
J gene: TRBJ1-2
CDR3 protein: CASRHSSNYGYTF
CDR3 DNA: TGTGCCAGCAGGCATTCGTCTAACTATGGCTACACCTTC

D gene: NA
V gene: TRBV30
clone size: NA
J gene: TRBJ1-5
CDR3 protein: CAWSVLGGLQPQHF
CDR3 DNA: TGTGCCTGGAGTGTATTGGGGGGGCTTCAGCCCCAGCATTTT

D gene: NA
V gene: TRBV18
clone size: NA
J gene: TRBJ2-1
CDR3 protein: CASSPDRPRSYNEQFF
CDR3 DNA: TGTGCCAGCTCACCAGACAGGCCCCGCTCCTACAATGAGCAGTTCTTC

D gene: NA
V gene: TRBV6-5
clone size: NA
J gene: TRBJ2-1
CDR3 protein: CASSYSNVNEQFF
CDR3 DNA: TGTGCCAGCAGTTACTCGAACGTCAATGAGCAGTTCTTC

D gene: NA
V gene: TRBV27
clone size: NA
J gene: TRBJ2-1
CDR3 protein: CASSFPTTGNNEQFF
CDR3 DNA: TGTGCCAGCAGTTTTCCCACGACAGGAAACAATGAGCAGTTCTTC

D gene: TRBD2
V gene: TRBV7-6
clone size: NA
J gene: TRBJ2-5
CDR3 protein: CASSYGLAGDQETQYF
CDR3 DNA: TGTGCCAGCAGCTATGGACTAGCGGGGGACCAAGAGACCCAGTACTTC

D gene: NA
V gene: TRBV6-5
clone size: NA
J gene: TRBJ1-5
CDR3 protein: CASSYFNRGPIQPQHF
CDR3 DNA: TGTGCCAGCAGTTATTTCAACCGGGGTCCTATTCAGCCCCAGCATTTT

D gene: NA
V gene: TRBV12-3/TRBV12-4
clone size: NA
J gene: TRBJ2-7
CDR3 protein: CASSGALSYEQYF
CDR3 DNA: TGTGCCAGCAGCGGGGCTCTTTCTTACGAGCAGTACTTC

D gene: NA
V gene: TRBV19
clone size: NA
J gene: TRBJ1-1
CDR3 protein: CASSPHRDGNTEAFF
CDR3 DNA: TGTGCCAGTAGTCCCCACCGTGACGGGAACACTGAAGCTTTCTTT

D gene: NA
V gene: TRBV6-5
clone size: NA
J gene: TRBJ1-3
CDR3 protein: CASTPPTGSGNTIYF
CDR3 DNA: TGTGCCAGCACCCCACCCACCGGCTCTGGAAACACCATATATTTT

D gene: NA
V gene: TRBV4-1
clone size: NA
J gene: TRBJ1-1
CDR3 protein: CASSREEGVLANTEAFF
CDR3 DNA: TGCGCCAGCAGCCGGGAGGAAGGGGTACTGGCGAACACTGAAGCTTTCTTT

D gene: NA
V gene: TRBV15
clone size: few
J gene: TRBJ1-1
CDR3 protein: CATVGGTEAFF
CDR3 DNA: TGTGCCACCGTAGGGGGCACTGAAGCTTTCTTT

D gene: NA
V gene: TRBV12-3/TRBV12-4
clone size: NA
J gene: TRBJ2-1
CDR3 protein: CATSNAGIEQFF
CDR3 DNA: TGTGCCACCTCTAACGCGGGGATTGAGCAGTTCTTC

D gene: TRBD1
V gene: TRBV6-6
clone size: NA
J gene: TRBJ1-2
CDR3 protein: CASRQGQGHGYTF
CDR3 DNA: TGTGCCAGCAGACAGGGACAGGGTCATGGCTACACCTTC

D gene: NA
V gene: TRBV15
clone size: NA
J gene: TRBJ1-2
CDR3 protein: CATSPKMPYGYTF
CDR3 DNA: TGTGCCACCAGTCCGAAGATGCCCTATGGCTACACCTTC

D gene: TRBD2
V gene: TRBV5-6
clone size: NA
J gene: TRBJ2-3
CDR3 protein: CASSLSTSGGLTSTDTQYF
CDR3 DNA: TGTGCCAGCAGCTTGTCAACTAGCGGGGGGTTAACTAGCACAGATACGCAGTATTTT

D gene: NA
V gene: TRBV5-1
clone size: NA
J gene: TRBJ2-2
CDR3 protein: CASSLGGSFTGELFF
CDR3 DNA: TGCGCCAGCAGCTTAGGAGGCAGCTTCACCGGGGAGCTGTTTTTT

D gene: NA
V gene: TRBV4-2
clone size: NA
J gene: TRBJ1-2
CDR3 protein: CASSQDVRGRGANYGYTF
CDR3 DNA: TGTGCCAGCAGCCAAGATGTGAGAGGGAGGGGAGCTAACTATGGCTACACCTTC